Listed here are 13 T cell receptor beta chains from one sample, sequenced in a study of regulatory T cells in long-lasting Graves disease. Time point here: newly diagnosed GD, antithyroid drugs for less than 3 months. PBMCs were the source of the RNA used for TCR sequencing. Arm-PCR of CDR3 regions and iRepertoire HTBI primers were the basis on which TCR beta libraries were built. TCRdb fed the multiplex PCR reads into MiXCR, producing one record per CDR3 protein. The top ten clones hold around 7.6% of a sample with fewer than 450,000 distinct CDR3 sequences, approximately 15% of them seen once. This sample also appeared in a second study, on T cells in Graves' hyperthyroidism and ophthalmopathy.

The sample in question was peripheral blood mononuclear cells (PBMCs), obtained at new diagnosis, from a patient treated with antithyroid drugs. Receptor source: a woman aged 40-49 years with Graves disease.

Notes on this clonotype: This likely reflects a read error, since a far larger clone is one base away. The chain combines TRBV27 with TRBJ2-7; D might be TRBD1 (5 bases). This CDR3 spans 14 amino acids. The germline CDR1 and CDR2 sequences are MNHEY and SMNVEV (reference sequence). Deletions cut 6 bases from V and 1 base from J, with 13 bases between. The CDR3 reads CASSFAQESYEQYF. CDR3 sequence (DNA): TGTGCCAGCAGCTTCGCACAGGAGTCCTACGAGCAGTACTTC.

For this clonotype: A clone one base away is much larger, so this may be a read error. This sequence joins TRBV27 and TRBJ2-2, with D perhaps TRBD1 (6 bases). This CDR3 has 14 amino acids. Germline V gene lookup returns CDR1 MNHEY and CDR2 SMNVEV (reference sequence). The CDR3 DNA reads TGTGCCAGCAGTCGTTGGACAGACACCGTGGAGCTGTTTTTT. It codes for CASSRWTDTVELFF.

This clonotype was seen repeatedly, ten times or more. The chain joins TRBV11-2 to TRBJ1-2; the D gene is possibly TRBD1 (6 bases). The germline gives CDR1 SGHAT, CDR2 FQNNGV. Trimming pared 5 bases from V and 1 base from J, leaving 14 bases between. The CDR3 spans 15 residues. The CDR3 reads CASSPSTGFNYGYTF. The CDR3 nucleotides read TGTGCCAGCAGCCCCTCTACAGGGTTTAACTATGGCTACACCTTC.

The genes are TRBV5-1 and TRBJ1-1, with D perhaps TRBD1 (6 bases). Trimming pared 0 bases from V and 3 bases from J, leaving 12 bases between. The CDR3 length is 15 residues. Germline CDR1 and CDR2: SGHRS and YFSETQ. In DNA form, the CDR3 reads TGCGCCAGCAGCTTGGCAGGGGCGACTTACACTGAAGCTTTCTTT. It specifies CASSLAGATYTEAFF.

The chain links TRBV6-5 to TRBJ1-1, with a weak D call TRBD1 (5 bases). The V gene's germline CDR1 is MNHEY and CDR2 SVGAGI. The CDR3 runs to 15 residues. V was shortened by 2 bases and J by 0 bases, with 10 bases between the two germline ends. CDR3 sequence reads: CASSYGTELNTEAFF. DNA for the CDR3: TGTGCCAGCAGTTACGGGACGGAATTGAACACTGAAGCTTTCTTT.

The chain employs TRBV19 and TRBJ2-7; 8 positions agree with TRBD2. Trimming cost V 7 bases and J 1 base; bases outside gene matches: 3. The CDR3 length is 13 residues. Per germline, CDR1 LNHDA and CDR2 SQIVND (reference sequence). DNA of the CDR3: TGTGCCAGTAAAACTAGCGGATCCTACGAGCAGTACTTC. It encodes CASKTSGSYEQYF.

On this clonotype: The junction differs from germline at one of its ends, possibly a read error. The rearrangement links TRBV2 to TRBJ1-2; D is perhaps TRBD1 (6 bases). Germline assignment: CDR1 SNHLY and CDR2 FYNNEI. CDR3 length equals 10 residues. The CDR3 bases are TGTGCCAGCAGTGAACTGGGGGCCCACTTC. This encodes CASSELGAHF.

This clonotype turned up a few times. The chain employs TRBV20-1 and TRBJ2-1; 10 positions match TRBD2. The CDR3 totals 18 residues. Germline lookup yields CDR1 DFQATT and CDR2 SNEGSKA (reference sequence). The ends lost 3 bases at V and 2 bases at J; junction bases unmatched: 13. This chain's CDR3 is CSASKPSGRVGAYNEQFF. The CDR3 nucleotides read TGCAGTGCTAGCAAACCCAGCGGGAGGGTGGGGGCCTACAATGAGCAGTTCTTC.

In its sample, this clonotype was seen many times. The gene calls are TRBV12-3 or TRBV12-4 and TRBJ2-3; D possibly matches TRBD1 or TRBD2 (5 bases each). The CDR3 length is 14 residues. V was trimmed by 4 bases and J by 1 base, leaving 9 bases between them. The CDR3 here is CASSYRDRTDTQYF. In nucleotides, the CDR3 is TGTGCCAGCAGTTACCGGGACCGCACAGATACGCAGTATTTT.

This clonotype was seen at least ten times. This chain joins TRBV12-3 or TRBV12-4 and TRBJ2-7; possible D gene TRBD2, 5 bases. Trimming removed 6 bases at V and 3 bases at J, with 18 bases between. CDR3 size: 15 residues. The CDR3 bases are TGTGCCAGCAGCCATGTAGCGCAAGGAAACTACGAGCAGTACTTC. Its translation: CASSHVAQGNYEQYF.

This clonotype was seen repeatedly, ten times or more. The V and J genes are TRBV3-1 and TRBJ2-3; D not certain. The CDR3 loop spans 15 amino acids. Trimming cost V 2 bases and J 0 bases, with 9 bases left between them. CDR1 and CDR2 (germline): LGHDT, YNNKEL (reference sequence). CDR3 nucleotides: TGTGCCAGCAGCCAATTCGGGCACAGCACAGATACGCAGTATTTT. Amino acid sequence: CASSQFGHSTDTQYF.

This clonotype was seen ten or more times. The genes are TRBV2 and TRBJ1-5; D gene uncertain. The germline CDR1 and CDR2 sequences are SNHLY and FYNNEI. V gave up 2 bases and J gave up 3 bases, with 5 bases separating them. The CDR3 runs 13 residues. Here the CDR3 reads CASSESLNQPQHF. The CDR3, as DNA: TGTGCCAGCAGTGAAAGCCTCAATCAGCCCCAGCATTTT.

This chain joins TRBV2 and TRBJ2-3, with D possibly being TRBD1 or TRBD2 (6 bases each). Trimming removed 7 bases at V and 3 bases at J, with 17 bases between. Germline values: CDR1 SNHLY, CDR2 FYNNEI. The CDR3 length is 15 residues. CDR3 sequence: CASTPSGAGTDTQYF. CDR3 DNA sequence: TGTGCCAGCACTCCTTCGGGGGCGGGAACAGATACGCAGTATTTT.